This TCR beta chain was sequenced in a study of STAT3 mutations in large granular lymphocyte leukemia. Whole-study findings and limits: In several patients, dominant TCR clone burden exceeded STAT3 mutant burden. All newly emerging clones after therapy were STAT3 wild type. In T-cell large granular lymphocyte leukemia, about half of patients showed multiple immunodominant subclonotypes. A small but highly pathogenic clone may have been missed.

As for this clone: Its specificity is unknown.

V was shortened by 4 bases and J by 1 base, with 8 bases between the two germline ends. Germline assignment: CDR1 MNHNY and CDR2 SVGAGI (reference sequence). The CDR3 has 14 amino acids. Data came from immunoSEQ multiplex PCR; TCRdb stores just in-frame clones and leaves some out. Among roughly 40,000 clones listed, around nine tenths were seen once. The chain recombines TRBV6-6 with TRBJ1-5, with D uncertain. The sequencing sample was made of PBMCs. This receptor was obtained from a human donor with T large granular lymphocyte leukemia. Some clones in this sample may be carry-over from other donors' samples. CDR3 region: CASSSSASNQPQHF. The CDR3 DNA is TGTGCCAGCAGTTCGTCTGCGAGCAATCAGCCCCAGCATTTT.